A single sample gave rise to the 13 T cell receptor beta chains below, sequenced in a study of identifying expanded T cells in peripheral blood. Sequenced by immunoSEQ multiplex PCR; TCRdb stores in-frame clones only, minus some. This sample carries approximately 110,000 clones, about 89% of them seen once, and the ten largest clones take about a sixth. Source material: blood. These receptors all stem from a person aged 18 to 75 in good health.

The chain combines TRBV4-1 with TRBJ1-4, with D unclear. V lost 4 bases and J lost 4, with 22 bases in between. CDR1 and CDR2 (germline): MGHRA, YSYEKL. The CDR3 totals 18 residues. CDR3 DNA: TGCGCCAGCAGCCTATACCCCGCGCCCGGGCGGCTTAATGAAAAACTGTTTTTT. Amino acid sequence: CASSLYPAPGRLNEKLFF.

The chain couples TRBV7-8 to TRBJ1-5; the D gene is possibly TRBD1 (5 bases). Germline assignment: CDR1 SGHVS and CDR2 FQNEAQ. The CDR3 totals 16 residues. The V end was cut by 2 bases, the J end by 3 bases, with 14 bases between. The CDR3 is CASSLYGGSVNQPQHF. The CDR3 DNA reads TGTGCCAGCAGCTTATACGGGGGAAGCGTCAATCAGCCCCAGCATTTT.

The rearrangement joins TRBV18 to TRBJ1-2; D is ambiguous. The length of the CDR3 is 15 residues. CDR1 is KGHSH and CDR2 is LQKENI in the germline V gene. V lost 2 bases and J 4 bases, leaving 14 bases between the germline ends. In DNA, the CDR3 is TGTGCCAGCTCACCATCGGCTGGCCAAGTCTATGGCTACACCTTC. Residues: CASSPSAGQVYGYTF.

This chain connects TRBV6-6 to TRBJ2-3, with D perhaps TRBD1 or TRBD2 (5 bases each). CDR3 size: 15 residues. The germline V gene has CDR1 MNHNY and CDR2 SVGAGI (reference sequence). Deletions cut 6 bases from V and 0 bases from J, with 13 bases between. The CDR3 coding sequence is TGTGCCAGCAGATTGGGGGTTACAAGCACAGATACGCAGTATTTT. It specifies CASRLGVTSTDTQYF.

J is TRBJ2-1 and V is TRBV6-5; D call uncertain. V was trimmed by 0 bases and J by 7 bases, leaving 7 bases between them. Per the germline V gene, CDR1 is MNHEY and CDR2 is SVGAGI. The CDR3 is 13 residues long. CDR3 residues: CASSYSFRNEQFF. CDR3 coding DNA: TGTGCCAGCAGTTACTCGTTTCGTAATGAGCAGTTCTTC.

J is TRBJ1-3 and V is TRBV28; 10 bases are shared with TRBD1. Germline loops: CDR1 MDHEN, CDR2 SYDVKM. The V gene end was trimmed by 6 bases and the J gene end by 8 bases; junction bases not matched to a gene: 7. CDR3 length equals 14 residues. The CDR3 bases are TGTGCCAGCAGCTCGGGACAGGGGCAGTACACCATATATTTT. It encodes CASSSGQGQYTIYF.

CDR3: CASVGIPNYEQYF. The CDR3 DNA follows: TGTGCCAGCGTGGGGATCCCGAACTACGAGCAGTACTTC. The V and J genes are TRBV6-5 and TRBJ2-7, with D hard to call. CDR1 MNHEY and CDR2 SVGAGI come from the germline V gene. CDR3 length: 13 residues. V shed 8 bases and J shed 3 bases, with 14 bases lying between them.

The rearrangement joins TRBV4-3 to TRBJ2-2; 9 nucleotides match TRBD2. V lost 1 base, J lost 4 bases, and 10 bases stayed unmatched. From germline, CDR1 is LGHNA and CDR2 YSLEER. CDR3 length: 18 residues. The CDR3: CASSQGAVAGDLTGELFF. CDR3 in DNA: TGCGCCAGCAGCCAAGGGGCGGTAGCGGGGGACCTCACCGGGGAGCTGTTTTTT.

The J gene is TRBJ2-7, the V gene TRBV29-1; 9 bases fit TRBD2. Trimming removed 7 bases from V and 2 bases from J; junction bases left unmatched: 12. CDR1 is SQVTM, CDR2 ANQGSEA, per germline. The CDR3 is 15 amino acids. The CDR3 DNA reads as TGCAGCGCCGTTCCTAGCGGGGCGCAGCCCTACGAGCAGTACTTC. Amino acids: CSAVPSGAQPYEQYF.

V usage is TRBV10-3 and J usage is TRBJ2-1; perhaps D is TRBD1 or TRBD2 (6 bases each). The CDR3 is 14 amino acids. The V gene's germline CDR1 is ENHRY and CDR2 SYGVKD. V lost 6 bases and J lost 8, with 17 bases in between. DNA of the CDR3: TGTGCCATCAGGGAGACGGGGGCTCGGTATGAGCAGTTCTTC. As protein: CAIRETGARYEQFF.

CDR3 DNA sequence: TGTGCCAGTAGTATAGCCGGACAGGGCCCGCAGTATTTT. Residues: CASSIAGQGPQYF. The chain recombines TRBV19 with TRBJ2-3, with TRBD1 identical over 8 bases. Germline lookup yields CDR1 LNHDA and CDR2 SQIVND (reference sequence). The CDR3 is 13 residues long. V lost 1 base and J lost 10; bases outside the gene matches: 4. Complete variable domain (other parts from reference TRBV19 and TRBJ2-3): DGGITQSPKYLFRKEGQNVTLSCEQNLNHDAMYWYRQDPGQGLRLIYYSQIVNDFQKGDIAEGYSVSREKKESFPLTVTSAQKNPTAFYLCASSIAGQGPQYFGPGTRLTVL.

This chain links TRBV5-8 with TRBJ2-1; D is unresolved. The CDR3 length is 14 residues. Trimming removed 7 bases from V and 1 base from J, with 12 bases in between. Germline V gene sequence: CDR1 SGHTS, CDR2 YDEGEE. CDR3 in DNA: TGTGCCAGCCGTGTCGGGTTTTCCTACAATGAGCAGTTCTTC. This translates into CASRVGFSYNEQFF.

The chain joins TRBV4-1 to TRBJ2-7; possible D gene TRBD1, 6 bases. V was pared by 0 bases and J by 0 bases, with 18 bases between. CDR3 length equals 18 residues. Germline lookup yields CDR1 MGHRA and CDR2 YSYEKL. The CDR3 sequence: CASSQEPMTGRRSYEQYF. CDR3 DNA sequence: TGCGCCAGCAGCCAAGAACCCATGACAGGTCGACGCTCCTACGAGCAGTACTTC.